Shown below are 2 T cell receptor beta chains from a single sample sequenced in a study of response to subunit inactivated influenza vaccine. From the RT-PCR reads, TCRdb called clonotypes with MiXCR, one entry per CDR3 protein. The sample contains about 830,000 distinct CDR3 sequences, under 20% of which appear only once. The sample was PBMCs from blood, taken about 5 days after vaccination. Receptors were obtained from a man over 45 who received an inactivated influenza vaccine.

The genes are TRBV5-6 and TRBJ1-2; no clear D. The germline gives CDR1 SGHDT, CDR2 YYEEEE. V was shortened by 0 bases and J by 2 bases, with 14 bases between the two germline ends. The CDR3 extends over 16 amino acids. CDR3 nucleotides: TGTGCCAGCAGCTTGGGCGGTGAATCGGGGAACTATGGCTACACCTTC. Protein product: CASSLGGESGNYGYTF.

The chain combines TRBV29-1 with TRBJ2-7; the D gene is possibly TRBD2 (5 bases). Trimming removed 6 bases at V and 5 bases at J, with 20 bases between. The CDR3 is 14 amino acids. Per the germline V gene, CDR1 is SQVTM and CDR2 is ANQGSEA. DNA for the CDR3: TGCAGCGTCCCTAAGAACGAGGGCAGGAACGAGCAGTACTTC. It codes for CSVPKNEGRNEQYF.